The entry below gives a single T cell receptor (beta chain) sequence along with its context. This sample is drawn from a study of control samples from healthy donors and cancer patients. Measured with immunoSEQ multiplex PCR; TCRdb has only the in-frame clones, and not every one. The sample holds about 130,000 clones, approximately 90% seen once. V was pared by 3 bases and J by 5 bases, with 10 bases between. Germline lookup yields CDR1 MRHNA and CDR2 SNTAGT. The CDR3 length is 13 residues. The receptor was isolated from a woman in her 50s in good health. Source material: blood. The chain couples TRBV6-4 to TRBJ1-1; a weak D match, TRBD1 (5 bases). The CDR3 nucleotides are TGTGCCAGCAGTGAAGGGGCTGGGACTGAAGCTTTCTTT. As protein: CASSEGAGTEAFF.